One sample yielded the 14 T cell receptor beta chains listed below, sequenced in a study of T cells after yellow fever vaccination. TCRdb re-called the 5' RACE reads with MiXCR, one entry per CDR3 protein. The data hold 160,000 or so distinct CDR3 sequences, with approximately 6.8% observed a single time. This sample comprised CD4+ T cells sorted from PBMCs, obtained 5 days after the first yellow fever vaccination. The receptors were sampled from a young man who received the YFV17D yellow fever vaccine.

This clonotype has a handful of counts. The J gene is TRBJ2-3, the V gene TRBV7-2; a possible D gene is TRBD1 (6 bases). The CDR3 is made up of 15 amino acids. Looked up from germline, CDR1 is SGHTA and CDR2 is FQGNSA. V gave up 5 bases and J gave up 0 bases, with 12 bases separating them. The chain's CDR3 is CASSPTGVSTDTQYF. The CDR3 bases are TGTGCCAGCAGCCCGACAGGTGTTAGCACAGATACGCAGTATTTT.

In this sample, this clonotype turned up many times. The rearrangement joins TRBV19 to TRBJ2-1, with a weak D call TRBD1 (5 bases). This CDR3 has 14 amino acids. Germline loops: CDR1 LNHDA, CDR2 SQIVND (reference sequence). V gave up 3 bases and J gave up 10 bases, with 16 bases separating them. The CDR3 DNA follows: TGTGCCAGTAGTATGGGGCCAGGGTCGCGGGAGCAGTTCTTC. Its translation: CASSMGPGSREQFF. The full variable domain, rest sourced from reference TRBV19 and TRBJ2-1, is DGGITQSPKYLFRKEGQNVTLSCEQNLNHDAMYWYRQDPGQGLRLIYYSQIVNDFQKGDIAEGYSVSREKKESFPLTVTSAQKNPTAFYLCASSMGPGSREQFFGPGTRLTVL.

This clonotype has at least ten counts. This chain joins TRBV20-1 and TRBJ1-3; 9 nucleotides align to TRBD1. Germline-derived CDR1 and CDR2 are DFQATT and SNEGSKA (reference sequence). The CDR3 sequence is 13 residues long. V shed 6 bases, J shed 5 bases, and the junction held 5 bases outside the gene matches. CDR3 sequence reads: CSARTGARNTIYF. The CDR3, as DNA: TGCAGTGCCAGGACAGGGGCAAGAAACACCATATATTTT.

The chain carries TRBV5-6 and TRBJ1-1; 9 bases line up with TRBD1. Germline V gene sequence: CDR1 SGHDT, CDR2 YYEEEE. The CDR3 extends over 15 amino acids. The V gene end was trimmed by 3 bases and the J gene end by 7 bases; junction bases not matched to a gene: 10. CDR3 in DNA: TGTGCCAGCAGCTCAAACCCGACAGGGGGAGTTGAAGCTTTCTTT. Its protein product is CASSSNPTGGVEAFF.

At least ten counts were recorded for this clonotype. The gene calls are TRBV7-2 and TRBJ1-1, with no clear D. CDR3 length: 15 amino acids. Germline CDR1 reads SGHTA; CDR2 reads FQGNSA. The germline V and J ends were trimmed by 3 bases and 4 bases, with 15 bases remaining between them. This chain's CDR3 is CASSLDPGFLTEAFF. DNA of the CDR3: TGTGCCAGCAGCTTGGATCCAGGATTTCTCACTGAAGCTTTCTTT.

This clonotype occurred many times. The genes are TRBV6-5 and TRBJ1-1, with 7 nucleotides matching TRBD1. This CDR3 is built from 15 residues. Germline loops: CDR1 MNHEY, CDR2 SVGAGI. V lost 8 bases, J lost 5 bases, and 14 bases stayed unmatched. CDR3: CASGSGGAGLTEAFF. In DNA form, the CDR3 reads TGTGCCAGCGGTTCAGGGGGGGCTGGTTTAACTGAAGCTTTCTTT.

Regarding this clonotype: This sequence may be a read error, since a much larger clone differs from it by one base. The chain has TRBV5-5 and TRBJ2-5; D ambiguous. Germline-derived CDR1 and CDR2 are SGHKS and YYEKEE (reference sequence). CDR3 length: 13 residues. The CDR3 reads CARSLARLETQYF. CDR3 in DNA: TGTGCCAGGAGCTTGGCGCGATTGGAGACCCAGTACTTC.

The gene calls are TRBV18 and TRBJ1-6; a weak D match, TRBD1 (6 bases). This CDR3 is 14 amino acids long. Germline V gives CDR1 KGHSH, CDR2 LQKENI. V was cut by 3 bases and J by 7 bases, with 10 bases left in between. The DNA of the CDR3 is TGTGCCAGCTCACCGGAGACAGGAAATTCACCCCTCCACTTT. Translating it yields CASSPETGNSPLHF.

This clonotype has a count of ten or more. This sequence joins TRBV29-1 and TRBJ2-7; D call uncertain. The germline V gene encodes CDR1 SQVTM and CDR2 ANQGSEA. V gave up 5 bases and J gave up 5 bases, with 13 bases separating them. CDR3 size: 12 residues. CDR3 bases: TGCAGCGTTCCCGGTTATAGGAACGAGCAGTACTTC. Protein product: CSVPGYRNEQYF.

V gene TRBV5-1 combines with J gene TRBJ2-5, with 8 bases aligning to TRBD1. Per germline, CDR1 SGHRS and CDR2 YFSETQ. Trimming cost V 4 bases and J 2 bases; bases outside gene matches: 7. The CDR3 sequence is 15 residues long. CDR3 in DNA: TGCGCCAGCAGCAGGGGGGACAGGACTCAAGAGACCCAGTACTTC. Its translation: CASSRGDRTQETQYF. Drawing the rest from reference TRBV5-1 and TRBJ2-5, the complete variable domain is KAGVTQTPRYLIKTRGQQVTLSCSPISGHRSVSWYQQTPGQGLQFLFEYFSETQRNKGNFPGRFSGRQFSNSRSEMNVSTLELGDSALYLCASSRGDRTQETQYFGPGTRLLVL.

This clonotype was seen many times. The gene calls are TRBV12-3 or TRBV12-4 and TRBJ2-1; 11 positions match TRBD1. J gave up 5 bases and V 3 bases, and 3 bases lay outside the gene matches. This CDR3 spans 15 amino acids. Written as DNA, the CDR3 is TGTGCCAGCAGTTTTTGGACAGGGGGCCACAATGAGCAGTTCTTC. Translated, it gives CASSFWTGGHNEQFF.

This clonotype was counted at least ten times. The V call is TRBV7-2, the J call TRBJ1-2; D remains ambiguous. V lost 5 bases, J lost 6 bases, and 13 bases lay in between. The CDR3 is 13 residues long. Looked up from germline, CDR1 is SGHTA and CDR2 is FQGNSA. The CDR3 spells CASSPRSGDGYTF. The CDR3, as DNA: TGTGCCAGCAGCCCCCGATCTGGGGATGGCTACACCTTC.

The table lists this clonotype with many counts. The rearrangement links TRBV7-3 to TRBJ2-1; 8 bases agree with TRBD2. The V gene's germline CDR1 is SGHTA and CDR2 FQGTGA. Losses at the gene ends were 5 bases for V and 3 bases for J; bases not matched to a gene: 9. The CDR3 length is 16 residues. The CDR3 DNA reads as TGTGCCAGCAGCCCCTGGGCCGCGGGGGGCTACAATGAGCAGTTCTTC. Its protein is CASSPWAAGGYNEQFF.

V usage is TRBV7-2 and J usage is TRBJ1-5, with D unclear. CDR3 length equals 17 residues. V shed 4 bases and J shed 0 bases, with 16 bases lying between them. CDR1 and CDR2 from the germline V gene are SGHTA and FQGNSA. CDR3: CASSSQIGGYSNQPQHF. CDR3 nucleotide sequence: TGTGCCAGCAGCTCCCAGATTGGAGGTTATAGCAATCAGCCCCAGCATTTT.